Following are 27 T cell receptor beta chains from one sample sequenced in a study of T cells in Graves' hyperthyroidism and ophthalmopathy. Researchers amplified the TCR beta CDR3 regions from RNA transcripts. HTBI primers drove first-round RT-PCR of the TCR CDR3. TCRdb used MiXCR to reprocess the multiplex PCR reads, holding one entry per CDR3 protein. The table records about 480,000 distinct CDR3 sequences, under 25% of them present only once. Specimen: blood. The receptors come from a woman in her 70s with Graves' ophthalmopathy.

This clonotype was recorded at least ten times. V is TRBV28 and J is TRBJ1-4; D is ambiguous. Germline CDR1 is MDHEN and CDR2 is SYDVKM. V gave up 3 bases and J gave up 8 bases, with 10 bases separating them. This CDR3 is built from 13 residues. For the CDR3, the DNA is TGTGCCAGCAGTTTTGGCAATAAGGAAAAACTGTTTTTT. It specifies CASSFGNKEKLFF.

The CDR3 is CASSQGTRVGQPQHF. The CDR3 DNA is TGTGCCAGCAGCCAAGGTACCCGGGTTGGTCAGCCCCAGCATTTT. The genes are TRBV3-1 and TRBJ1-5; no firm D call. This CDR3 has 15 residues. The ends were cut back, 1 base at V and 6 bases at J, with 13 bases in the middle. From germline, CDR1 is LGHDT and CDR2 YNNKEL (reference sequence).

The DNA of the CDR3 is TGTGCCAGCAGTGAGTCCATAGTGGGGGATGAAGCTTTCTTT. It specifies CASSESIVGDEAFF. This rearrangement joins TRBV6-1 to TRBJ1-1; a weak D match, TRBD1 (5 bases). Per germline, CDR1 MNHNS and CDR2 SASEGT. Trimming removed 3 bases from V and 7 bases from J, with 15 bases in between. This CDR3 spans 14 amino acids.

Turning to this clonotype: A much larger clone is a single base away; this may be a read error. The rearrangement joins TRBV2 to TRBJ1-1; D ambiguous. V was pared by 1 base and J by 11 bases, with 14 bases between. Germline values: CDR1 SNHLY, CDR2 FYNNEI. This CDR3 comprises 13 residues. The CDR3 sequence is CASSEETSSQAFF. The CDR3 coding sequence is TGTGCCAGCAGTGAAGAGACATCGAGCCAGGCTTTCTTT.

The V and J genes are TRBV6-2 or TRBV6-3 and TRBJ2-1; D remains ambiguous. The CDR3 totals 17 residues. Germline CDR1 and CDR2: MNHEY and SVGEGT. V dropped 6 bases and J dropped 0 bases, with 18 bases sitting between them. The CDR3 sequence: CASSPRVAVTSYNEQFF. The CDR3 DNA reads as TGTGCCAGCAGCCCCCGCGTAGCTGTAACCTCCTACAATGAGCAGTTCTTC.

The chain carries TRBV7-8 and TRBJ2-7; D is perhaps TRBD1 (5 bases). CDR3 length equals 14 residues. CDR1 and CDR2 from the germline V gene are SGHVS and FQNEAQ. V shed 5 bases and J shed 3 bases, with 14 bases lying between them. The CDR3 DNA reads TGTGCCAGCAGCCCACAGGTGAATATCTACGAGCAGTACTTC. This sequence encodes CASSPQVNIYEQYF.

This sequence joins TRBV6-2 or TRBV6-3 and TRBJ1-1; no reliable D call. CDR1 MNHEY and CDR2 SVGEGT come from the germline V gene. The CDR3 totals 13 residues. The germline V and J ends were trimmed by 5 bases and 6 bases, with 13 bases remaining between them. CDR3 residues: CASSPPRHSEAFF. The CDR3 DNA follows: TGTGCCAGCAGTCCCCCGAGACATTCTGAAGCTTTCTTT.

There are many counts of this clonotype. The genes are TRBV7-2 and TRBJ2-7; 7 positions match TRBD2. The germline V gene encodes CDR1 SGHTA and CDR2 FQGNSA. The CDR3 contains 16 residues. Trimming took 2 bases from V and 0 from J; bases not matched to a gene: 7. CDR3 protein: CASSLPGLITSYEQYF. The CDR3 nucleotides read TGTGCCAGCAGCTTACCGGGACTAATCACCTCCTACGAGCAGTACTTC. The variable domain in full, with the rest retrieved from reference TRBV7-2 and TRBJ2-7, is GAGVSQSPSNKVTEKGKDVELRCDPISGHTALYWYRQSLGQGLEFLIYFQGNSAPDKSGLPSDRFSAERTGGSVSTLTIQRTQQEDSAVYLCASSLPGLITSYEQYFGPGTRLTVT.

This CDR3 is CSASGGLAGGWGETQYF. The CDR3 DNA is TGCAGTGCTTCGGGCGGACTAGCGGGAGGGTGGGGGGAGACCCAGTACTTC. This rearrangement joins TRBV20-1 to TRBJ2-5; 15 bases agree with TRBD2. The CDR3 loop spans 17 amino acids. Germline V gene lookup returns CDR1 DFQATT and CDR2 SNEGSKA (reference sequence). Trimming removed 5 bases from V and 5 bases from J; junction bases left unmatched: 12.

The J gene is TRBJ2-1, the V gene TRBV5-1, with 8 bases matching TRBD2. Germline loops: CDR1 SGHRS, CDR2 YFSETQ. With V trimmed by 0 bases and J by 8 bases, 16 bases remained unmatched. The CDR3 consists of 18 residues. CDR3 DNA: TGCGCCAGCAGCTTGGATGGGAGAAGCGGGAGCGCCGGGCATGAGCAGTTCTTC. The encoded protein is CASSLDGRSGSAGHEQFF.

V gene TRBV7-9 combines with J gene TRBJ1-1, with D hard to call. V lost 3 bases and J 6 bases, leaving 14 bases between the germline ends. The CDR3 covers 14 residues. Germline V lookup: CDR1 SEHNR, CDR2 FQNEAQ (reference sequence). This chain's CDR3 is CASSLWRALAEAFF. In nucleotides, the CDR3 is TGTGCCAGCAGCTTGTGGAGGGCCTTGGCTGAAGCTTTCTTT.

This clonotype occurred once. This chain joins TRBV20-1 and TRBJ1-2; 12 bases align to TRBD1. After removal of 5 bases from V and 3 bases from J, the junction contained 7 bases not matched to a gene. Germline CDR1 is DFQATT and CDR2 is SNEGSKA (reference sequence). The CDR3 extends over 15 amino acids. Written as DNA, the CDR3 is TGCAGTGCTCCACCGGGACAGGGGGCGTACTATGGCTACACCTTC. Its translation: CSAPPGQGAYYGYTF.

Only a few counts were recorded for this clonotype. The CDR3 DNA is TGCAGTGCTAGAAAAGACAGGGGGTCGGGCTATGGCTACACCTTC. Its translation is CSARKDRGSGYGYTF. This chain joins TRBV20-1 and TRBJ1-2, with 9 bases fitting TRBD1. J was trimmed by 4 bases and V by 2 bases; bases with no gene match: 8. The CDR3 is 15 residues long. Germline V CDR1 and CDR2: DFQATT, SNEGSKA (reference sequence).

There are many counts of this clonotype. This chain uses TRBV11-2 with TRBJ1-3; D unclear. There are 17 residues in the CDR3. Germline CDR1 reads SGHAT; CDR2 reads FQNNGV. V lost 0 bases and J 0 bases, leaving 12 bases between the germline ends. CDR3 in DNA: TGTGCCAGCAGCTTAGATCACCGGGCTAACTCTGGAAACACCATATATTTT. This translates into CASSLDHRANSGNTIYF.

The rearrangement joins TRBV12-3 or TRBV12-4 to TRBJ2-2, with 9 nucleotides matching TRBD2. V was clipped by 4 bases and J by 4 bases; unmatched bases: 4. This CDR3 spans 15 amino acids. The CDR3 region has the DNA TGTGCCAGCAGTTACCAGCGGGGGGTCACCGGGGAGCTGTTTTTT. This encodes CASSYQRGVTGELFF.

This clonotype was counted a few times. The DNA of the CDR3 is TGTGCCAGCAGTTACTCGAGAGGTGATACGCAGTATTTT. Its translation is CASSYSRGDTQYF. The chain combines TRBV6-2 or TRBV6-3 with TRBJ2-3; D gene ambiguous. CDR1 and CDR2 from the germline V gene are MNHEY and SVGEGT. The germline V and J ends were trimmed by 0 bases and 6 bases, with 7 bases remaining between them. This CDR3 has 13 amino acids.

The rearrangement uses TRBV7-9 and TRBJ2-1; TRBD1 is a possible D gene (6 bases). The germline V gene encodes CDR1 SEHNR and CDR2 FQNEAQ (reference sequence). The V gene lost 2 bases and the J gene lost 8 bases, with 19 bases spanning the gap. CDR3 length: 16 residues. In DNA form, the CDR3 reads TGTGCCAGCAGCTTAATACGGGGACAAAGCCTCGATGAGCAGTTCTTC. Its translation: CASSLIRGQSLDEQFF.

CDR3 sequence reads: CASGFTFPDTQYF. CDR3 DNA: TGTGCTAGTGGTTTCACGTTTCCAGATACGCAGTATTTT. The chain joins TRBV12-5 to TRBJ2-3; the D is unclear. From germline, CDR1 is LGHNT and CDR2 FRNRAP. Trimming shortened V by 3 bases and J by 4 bases, and 8 bases separated the two germline ends. CDR3 length equals 13 residues.

In its sample, this clonotype was seen many times. CDR3 protein: CASRASGFSGNEQFF. The CDR3 nucleotides read TGTGCCAGCAGGGCTAGCGGTTTTTCGGGGAATGAGCAGTTCTTC. The chain has TRBV28 and TRBJ2-1; 7 nucleotides agree with TRBD2. Trimming at V came to 6 bases and at J to 7 bases, leaving 12 bases not matched to a gene. Germline lookup yields CDR1 MDHEN and CDR2 SYDVKM. This CDR3 has 15 amino acids.

V is TRBV14 and J is TRBJ2-7; TRBD2 agrees at 12 bases. The CDR3 sequence is 17 residues long. V was pared by 5 bases and J by 0 bases, with 8 bases of the junction left unmatched. Germline V gene sequence: CDR1 SGHDN, CDR2 FVKESK. CDR3 loop: CASSSGLAGLSSYEQYF. The DNA for the CDR3 is TGTGCCAGCAGCAGCGGACTAGCGGGGTTGAGCTCCTACGAGCAGTACTTC. Based on the CDR3 plus reference TRBV14 and TRBJ2-7, the full variable domain is EAGVTQFPSHSVIEKGQTVTLRCDPISGHDNLYWYRRVMGKEIKFLLHFVKESKQDESGMPNNRFLAERTGGTYSTLKVQPAELEDSGVYFCASSSGLAGLSSYEQYFGPGTRLTVT.

This clonotype was observed a few times. The gene calls are TRBV2 and TRBJ2-2, with 9 bases lining up with TRBD2. The CDR3 extends over 15 amino acids. Germline assignment: CDR1 SNHLY and CDR2 FYNNEI. V lost 7 bases to trimming and J lost 2 bases; unmatched junction nucleotides: 5. CDR3 DNA sequence: TGTGCCAGCAATGGCGGGAGGGCCAACACCGGGGAGCTGTTTTTT. Protein: CASNGGRANTGELFF. Supplemented by reference TRBV2 and TRBJ2-2, the full variable domain reads EPEVTQTPSHQVTQMGQEVILRCVPISNHLYFYWYRQILGQKVEFLVSFYNNEISEKSEIFDDQFSVERPDGSNFTLKIRSTKLEDSAMYFCASNGGRANTGELFFGEGSRLTVL.

This clonotype appeared a few times. V and J are TRBV7-9 and TRBJ2-1; 14 bases map to TRBD2. V was clipped by 5 bases and J by 6 bases; unmatched bases: 9. The CDR3 totals 17 residues. CDR1 and CDR2 from the germline V gene are SEHNR and FQNEAQ (reference sequence). CDR3 sequence: CASSGGPGLAGVNEQFF. In DNA, the CDR3 is TGTGCCAGCAGCGGTGGACCGGGACTAGCGGGAGTCAATGAGCAGTTCTTC.

This clonotype occurred a few times. J is TRBJ2-5 and V is TRBV19; tentatively, D is TRBD1 (5 bases). V was shortened by 6 bases and J by 0 bases, with 8 bases between the two germline ends. Looked up from germline, CDR1 is LNHDA and CDR2 is SQIVND (reference sequence). There are 13 residues in the CDR3. The CDR3 reads CASSPTDQETQYF. DNA for the CDR3: TGTGCCAGTAGCCCGACAGACCAAGAGACCCAGTACTTC.

This clonotype was recorded a few times. The chain couples TRBV9 to TRBJ2-5, with D perhaps matching TRBD1 or TRBD2 (6 bases each). The germline CDR1 and CDR2 sequences are SGDLS and YYNGEE. CDR3 length: 13 residues. Trimming left V 4 bases short and J 5 bases short, with 12 bases between. CDR3 protein: CASSSGGWETQYF. CDR3 DNA: TGTGCCAGCAGCTCCGGGGGCTGGGAGACCCAGTACTTC. The full variable domain, rest sourced from reference TRBV9 and TRBJ2-5, is DSGVTQTPKHLITATGQRVTLRCSPRSGDLSVYWYQQSLDQGLQFLIQYYNGEERAKGNILERFSAQQFPDLHSELNLSSLELGDSALYFCASSSGGWETQYFGPGTRLLVL.

This clonotype was seen a few times. V and J are TRBV3-1 and TRBJ2-7, with 13 bases matching TRBD2. This CDR3 comprises 15 residues. J lost 2 bases, V lost 3 bases, and 1 base had no gene match. Per the germline V gene, CDR1 is LGHDT and CDR2 is YNNKEL (reference sequence). The CDR3 protein is CASSQTSGRPYEQYF. CDR3 DNA sequence: TGTGCCAGCAGCCAGACTAGCGGGAGGCCCTACGAGCAGTACTTC.

The rearrangement joins TRBV10-3 to TRBJ1-1, with 8 nucleotides matching TRBD1. CDR1 and CDR2 (germline): ENHRY, SYGVKD. Losses at the gene ends were 2 bases for V and 0 bases for J; bases not matched to a gene: 11. This CDR3 contains 18 residues. CDR3 sequence (DNA): TGTGCCATCAGTGAGCCCGGACAGGGCCAGGTGATGAACACTGAAGCTTTCTTT. Its translation: CAISEPGQGQVMNTEAFF.

This rearrangement joins TRBV19 to TRBJ2-5; D possibly corresponds to TRBD2 (6 bases). The germline gives CDR1 LNHDA, CDR2 SQIVND (reference sequence). Trimming took off 6 bases at V and 5 bases at J, with 19 bases between the two ends. CDR3 length: 15 residues. The CDR3 nucleotides are TGTGCCAGTAGCCGCCACGGAGGGCAGGTGGAGACCCAGTACTTC. The encoded protein is CASSRHGGQVETQYF.